One and the same sample provided the 17 T cell receptor beta chains below, sequenced in a study of blood T cell repertoires in COVID-19. The table came from immunoSEQ multiplex PCR; TCRdb's copy has only in-frame clones and leaves some out. The data show hundreds of thousands of clones, 83% seen once. The sequenced sample consisted of PBMCs or T cells enriched from blood (not recorded which). All receptors derive from a woman aged 40 to 50 who had been exposed to COVID-19.

The gene calls are TRBV12-3 or TRBV12-4 and TRBJ2-7; D unresolved. The CDR3 spans 12 residues. Trimming took 4 bases from V and 4 from J, leaving 8 bases between them. The CDR3 DNA is TGTGCCAGCAGTTCTCCCCTTTACGAGCAGTACTTC. It is translated as CASSSPLYEQYF.

V usage is TRBV7-9 and J usage is TRBJ1-2, with D perhaps matching TRBD1 (6 bases). Germline V gene lookup returns CDR1 SEHNR and CDR2 FQNEAQ (reference sequence). This CDR3 is built from 14 residues. V lost 4 bases, J lost 7 bases, and 16 bases lay in between. DNA for the CDR3: TGTGCCAGCAGCTCCGGGGGGCAGATCTCTGGCTACACCTTC. Amino acids: CASSSGGQISGYTF.

The chain is built from TRBV7-9 and TRBJ1-2; 8 bases fit TRBD1. Germline loops: CDR1 SEHNR, CDR2 FQNEAQ (reference sequence). The CDR3 has 14 residues. V trimming: 7 bases; J trimming: 0 bases; junction bases outside the gene matches: 4. In DNA, the CDR3 is TGTGCCAGCACTCCAGGGGGCCCTAACTATGGCTACACCTTC. Translating it yields CASTPGGPNYGYTF.

The DNA of the CDR3 is TGTGCCAGCAGCCAAGGGACAGGGGGCGTAGATACGCAGTATTTT. The encoded protein is CASSQGTGGVDTQYF. The chain is built from TRBV7-9 and TRBJ2-3; TRBD1 matches 12 bases. CDR1 and CDR2 (germline): SEHNR, FQNEAQ (reference sequence). This CDR3 has 15 amino acids. The ends lost 5 bases at V and 5 bases at J; junction bases unmatched: 5.

This chain links TRBV30 with TRBJ1-1; possibly TRBD1 for D (6 bases). V was trimmed by 4 bases and J by 4 bases, leaving 16 bases between them. This CDR3 comprises 14 residues. The V gene's germline CDR1 is GTSNPN and CDR2 SVGIG (reference sequence). The CDR3 region has the DNA TGTGCCTGGAAGGCAGGGGTCATGACCACTGAAGCTTTCTTT. This codes for CAWKAGVMTTEAFF.

This clone occurred once. The CDR3 loop is CASSLVRTGERQAFF. The CDR3 nucleotides read TGTGCCAGCAGCTTAGTGAGGACAGGGGAGCGGCAGGCTTTCTTT. The rearrangement joins TRBV11-2 to TRBJ1-1; 9 bases agree with TRBD1. V shed 1 base and J 11 bases; nucleotides not matched to a gene: 11. This CDR3 spans 15 amino acids. Germline V gene sequence: CDR1 SGHAT, CDR2 FQNNGV.

The chain uses TRBV3-1 (or the pseudogene TRBV3-2) and TRBJ1-1; 7 bases are shared with TRBD1. Germline V lookup: CDR1 LGHDT, CDR2 YNNKEL (reference sequence). The J segment lost 1 base and the V segment lost 1 base, leaving 0 bases of the junction unmatched. This CDR3 contains 14 residues. CDR3 in amino acids: CASSQGQGNTEAFF. The CDR3, as DNA: TGTGCCAGCAGCCAAGGACAGGGGAACACTGAAGCTTTCTTT.

The V call is TRBV3-1 (or the pseudogene TRBV3-2), the J call TRBJ1-2; D is ambiguous. The CDR3 loop spans 14 amino acids. Trimming shortened V by 4 bases and J by 8 bases, and 17 bases separated the two germline ends. Per germline, CDR1 LGHDT and CDR2 YNNKEL (reference sequence). The DNA of the CDR3 is TGTGCCAGCAGCCTTACCGGCCCCCTGGAGGGCTACACCTTC. Translation gives CASSLTGPLEGYTF.

The rearrangement uses TRBV28 and TRBJ1-2, with D tentatively TRBD1 (5 bases). This CDR3 has 14 amino acids. Trimming cost V 2 bases and J 6 bases, with 13 bases left between them. In germline, CDR1 is MDHEN, CDR2 SYDVKM. In nucleotides, the CDR3 is TGTGCCAGCAGTTTACTGGGGCGAGCAAATGGCTACACCTTC. Its translation: CASSLLGRANGYTF.

The V gene is TRBV5-4, the J gene TRBJ1-3; D may be TRBD1 (5 bases). V was shortened by 4 bases and J by 0 bases, with 14 bases between the two germline ends. This CDR3 region has 16 residues. Germline values: CDR1 SGHNT, CDR2 YYREEE (reference sequence). CDR3 amino acids: CASSNRAGGSGNTIYF. The CDR3 bases are TGTGCCAGCAGCAACCGGGCGGGGGGCTCTGGAAACACCATATATTTT.

This chain joins TRBV3-1 (or the pseudogene TRBV3-2) and TRBJ2-5; D call uncertain. From germline, CDR1 is LGHDT and CDR2 YNNKEL (reference sequence). This CDR3 region has 13 residues. V was pared by 1 base and J by 3 bases, with 6 bases between. The CDR3 DNA reads as TGTGCCAGCAGCCAAGTCCTAGAAGAGACCCAGTACTTC. This encodes CASSQVLEETQYF.

V is TRBV3-1 (or the pseudogene TRBV3-2) and J is TRBJ2-3, with no clear D. Germline-derived CDR1 and CDR2 are LGHDT and YNNKEL (reference sequence). CDR3 length equals 13 residues. V lost 3 bases to trimming and J lost 2 bases, with 6 bases between them. CDR3 in DNA: TGTGCCAGCAGCCACACTGACACAGATACGCAGTATTTT. Protein product: CASSHTDTDTQYF.

The gene calls are TRBV27 and TRBJ1-6; D remains ambiguous. Per the germline V gene, CDR1 is MNHEY and CDR2 is SMNVEV (reference sequence). The V end was cut by 6 bases, the J end by 1 base, with 13 bases between. The CDR3 has 16 residues. The CDR3 bases are TGTGCCAGCAGCCAACTCGGGAGGTCCTATAATTCACCCCTCCACTTT. It is translated as CASSQLGRSYNSPLHF.

The chain carries TRBV7-9 and TRBJ1-1; D is perhaps TRBD1 (5 bases). Trimming took 5 bases from V and 5 from J, leaving 15 bases between them. There are 14 residues in the CDR3. Germline CDR1 is SEHNR and CDR2 is FQNEAQ (reference sequence). For the CDR3, the DNA is TGTGCCAGCAGCCCCCAGGGTTTTTGGACTGAAGCTTTCTTT. Its translation: CASSPQGFWTEAFF.

This clone has a count of ten or more. This chain uses TRBV2 with TRBJ2-3, with 7 bases that match TRBD1. Germline lookup yields CDR1 SNHLY and CDR2 FYNNEI. V lost 7 bases, J lost 4 bases, and 11 bases stayed unmatched. This CDR3 spans 15 amino acids. As DNA, the CDR3 is TGTGCCAGCACTTCCGGGACAGTACTCCCAGATACGCAGTATTTT. Its translation: CASTSGTVLPDTQYF.

The rearrangement uses TRBV30 and TRBJ2-7; the D is unclear. The CDR3 length is 13 residues. CDR1 GTSNPN and CDR2 SVGIG come from the germline V gene (reference sequence). Trimming stripped 2 bases from V and 2 bases from J, with 10 bases between. Here the CDR3 reads CAWSRPETYEQYF. CDR3 DNA: TGTGCCTGGAGTCGGCCGGAGACCTACGAGCAGTACTTC.

J is TRBJ1-6 and V is TRBV5-1; perhaps TRBD1 as D (5 bases). This CDR3 is built from 15 residues. Germline V CDR1 and CDR2: SGHRS, YFSETQ. Trimming removed 1 base from V and 9 bases from J, with 14 bases in between. The CDR3 loop reads CASSLMAGLTSPLHF. The CDR3 DNA follows: TGCGCCAGCAGCTTGATGGCAGGGTTGACTTCACCCCTCCACTTT.